These T cell receptor beta chains were read from a single sample in a study of T cell responses to AZD1222 COVID-19 vaccine. Profiling relied on immunoSEQ multiplex PCR, and the TCRdb table lists in-frame clones only, not all of them. The sample holds approximately 90,000 clones; less than 90% are singletons and the top ten take around 6.7%. This sample comprised peripheral blood, obtained on day 0 of AZD1222 vaccination. These TCRs come from an adult in good health. The conserved cysteine and the conserved F or W are not part of the CDR3 here. Each record gives: clone size, V gene, J gene, CDR3 protein. The listing skips clone size in some rows; elsewhere it reads once, few, many or a size class.

-	TRBV3-1/TRBV3-2	TRBJ1-1	ASSQGAGGWTEAF
-	TRBV19	TRBJ2-1	ASSNDRENEQF
-	TRBV30	TRBJ1-2	AWNYLPSTGTRDGYT
-	TRBV6-4	TRBJ1-1	ASSPQMNTEAF
-	TRBV5-1	TRBJ2-7	ASSDGWAYEQY
-	TRBV6-5	TRBJ1-5	ASSPLGSNQPQH
once	TRBV6-1	TRBJ1-6	ASSEVRSSYNSPLH
-	TRBV28	TRBJ1-5	ASTVGGTGAQPQH
-	TRBV2	TRBJ1-2	ASRKEIRYGYT
-	TRBV19	TRBJ2-2	ASSIISGGGTGELF
-	TRBV28	TRBJ1-5	ASKGQGKQPQH
-	TRBV12-2	TRBJ2-7	ASRFVFGLGQGGYEQY
-	TRBV19	TRBJ2-6	ASSPRQGPTPPGANVLT
-	TRBV27	TRBJ2-3	ASSRDYQADTQY
-	TRBV9	TRBJ2-7	ASSVASGLGGNEQY
-	TRBV19	TRBJ1-3	ASSIPGQGYTIY
-	TRBV5-1	TRBJ1-4	ASSPIAGGEKLF
-	TRBV18	TRBJ2-3	ASSPATGSTDTQY
-	TRBV10-3	TRBJ2-1	AITGGGYNEQF
-	TRBV19	TRBJ2-2	ASSMPGLNTGELF
-	TRBV18	TRBJ1-5	ASSLGHTDNQPQH
-	TRBV11-2	TRBJ2-7	ASSLDSGRGPGRNEQY
-	TRBV5-1	TRBJ2-3	ASSFRTASTDTQY
-	TRBV28	TRBJ1-4	ASSPSGLLEKLF
few	TRBV3-1/TRBV3-2	TRBJ2-6	ASSQGGSRANVLT
-	TRBV29-1	TRBJ2-2	SPQVNTGELF
-	TRBV7-9	TRBJ2-7	ASSLAGSDEQY
-	TRBV28	TRBJ1-1	ASSFKGAGAF
-	TRBV28	TRBJ1-6	ASSPPTDRNSPLH
-	TRBV5-1	TRBJ2-5	ASSFTRQETQY
-	TRBV4-3	TRBJ2-3	ASSQEFRADGGADTQY
-	TRBV5-1	TRBJ1-1	ASSLAGQNTEAF
-	TRBV30	TRBJ1-2	AWRGQGQTGGYT
-	TRBV14	TRBJ2-3	ASRVTGRGSTDTQY
-	TRBV6-4	TRBJ2-2	ASSAQGGTGELF
-	TRBV5-1	TRBJ1-4	ASSTSPRQGRAASGEKLF
-	TRBV2	TRBJ1-6	ASSAGGNNSPLH
-	TRBV21-1	TRBJ2-3	ASRYTDTQY
-	TRBV7-9	TRBJ2-5	ASSLGQGREETQY
-	TRBV19	TRBJ1-5	ASSPRHGAQH
-	TRBV7-2	TRBJ1-4	ASSLRAGGNEKLF
once	TRBV28	TRBJ2-7	ASSTSDVRSEQY
-	TRBV7-3	TRBJ2-5	ASSLTWDETQY
once	TRBV28	TRBJ1-1	ASSPLKGARAEAF
-	TRBV6-6	TRBJ1-6	ASSLGRDNSPLH
-	TRBV3-1/TRBV3-2	TRBJ1-1	ASSQASGGNTEAF
-	TRBV5-1	TRBJ2-5	ASSHGEGETQY
-	TRBV6-2/TRBV6-3	TRBJ2-3	ASSYAPGGGRTDTQY
-	TRBV3-1/TRBV3-2	TRBJ2-1	ASRRGGSGGYNEQF
-	TRBV7-9	TRBJ1-2	ASSYGYKGVTNYGYT
-	TRBV10-3	TRBJ2-7	AATGTESYEQY
-	TRBV29-1	TRBJ2-7	SVGGLAGAYEQY
-	TRBV2	TRBJ1-5	ASSRDGGNQPQH
-	TRBV28	TRBJ1-3	ASSFGSTQDTIY